This T cell receptor (beta chain) originates from a study of shared clonotypes between healthy human individuals. The test was conducted at deep level. In the original processing: ImmunoSEQ only sent back junction sequences with no quality scores, so filtering was done differently. Method: immunoSEQ multiplex PCR; TCRdb's copy keeps in-frame clones and lacks some. V, J and clone size reflect that table, while D and trimming were determined from the DNA. The table has around 980,000 clones, about 84% seen once. Germline V gene data show CDR1 as SGHTA and CDR2 as FQGTGA. The CDR3 totals 14 residues. V shed 5 bases, J shed 3 bases, and the junction held 5 bases outside the gene matches.

The source of this sequence is a man younger than 35 in good health. Some clones in this sample may be carry-over from other donors' samples. V gene TRBV7-3 combines with J gene TRBJ2-3; 7 positions match TRBD1. Sequencing input: memory CD4+ T cells from PBMCs. The subset here: CD45RA-negative fraction. The CDR3 loop is CASSRGQYTDTQYF. CDR3 nucleotides: TGTGCCAGCAGCCGGGGACAGTATACAGATACGCAGTATTTT.